This T cell receptor beta chain was captured by sequencing in a study of blood T cell repertoires in COVID-19. Per the germline V gene, CDR1 is SGHAT and CDR2 is FQNNGV. The CDR3 is 18 amino acids. Trimming removed 5 bases from V and 5 bases from J; junction bases left unmatched: 19. Assay: immunoSEQ multiplex PCR; the TCRdb copy retains only in-frame clones and omits some. The table includes about 260,000 clones, about 90% detected once. What was sequenced was peripheral blood. This chain links TRBV11-2 with TRBJ2-5; 8 bases map to TRBD2. The TCR comes from a woman in her fifties or sixties who had recovered from COVID-19. The CDR3 region is CASSPQFRSGGFGETQYF. CDR3 DNA: TGTGCCAGCAGCCCCCAGTTTAGGAGCGGGGGCTTCGGGGAGACCCAGTACTTC.